A single sample is the source of the 4 T cell receptor beta chains below, sequenced in a study of T cell repertoires in cytomegalovirus infection. Via MiXCR, TCRdb re-called the reads, giving one row per CDR3 protein. This table holds some 350,000 distinct CDR3 sequences, around a sixth found once. Specimen: PBMCs. These receptors all come from a human donor in good health (CMV status not recorded). Some clones in this sample may be carry-over from other donors' samples.

The rearrangement uses TRBV18 and TRBJ2-1; TRBD1 matches at 7 bases. The CDR3 length is 15 residues. With V trimmed by 3 bases and J by 5 bases, 7 bases remained unmatched. Germline V gene data show CDR1 as KGHSH and CDR2 as LQKENI. The CDR3 reads CASSPGTEKDNEQFF. The CDR3, as DNA: TGTGCCAGCTCACCCGGGACAGAGAAAGACAATGAGCAGTTCTTC.

The sample holds many counts of this clonotype. The chain employs TRBV7-2 and TRBJ2-7, with 15 nucleotides matching TRBD2. Losses at the gene ends were 5 bases for V and 8 bases for J; bases not matched to a gene: 10. This CDR3 is 16 amino acids long. Germline loops: CDR1 SGHTA, CDR2 FQGNSA. CDR3 amino acids: CASSPRTSGGAVQQYF. CDR3 nucleotides: TGTGCCAGCAGCCCTCGGACTAGCGGGGGGGCAGTGCAGCAGTACTTC.

The V and J genes are TRBV19 and TRBJ2-3; D is unclear. With 3 bases removed from V and 2 bases from J, the gap between germline ends came to 6 bases. The CDR3 totals 13 residues. Per germline, CDR1 LNHDA and CDR2 SQIVND (reference sequence). DNA for the CDR3: TGTGCCAGTAGTATTTGGTCCACAGATACGCAGTATTTT. This gives the protein CASSIWSTDTQYF.

The CDR3 region is CASSPLSPSGRKPQHF. For the CDR3, the DNA is TGTGCCAGCTCACCACTTTCTCCTTCAGGGAGGAAGCCCCAGCATTTT. The J gene is TRBJ1-5, the V gene TRBV18; perhaps TRBD1 as D (5 bases). The CDR3 covers 16 residues. V lost 1 base to trimming and J lost 8 bases, with 18 bases between them. Germline V gene data show CDR1 as KGHSH and CDR2 as LQKENI.